The 31 T cell receptor beta chains given below trace back to one sample, sequenced in a study of shared clonotypes between healthy human individuals. Using immunoSEQ multiplex PCR, the repertoire was profiled, and TCRdb retains in-frame clones only, with some absent. The table includes approximately 470,000 clones, around 73% detected once. Sequenced input: PBMCs. The source of these receptors is a woman aged 40-49 years in good health. Some clones in this sample may be carry-over from other donors' samples.

V gene TRBV2 combines with J gene TRBJ2-3; D unresolved. This CDR3 spans 12 amino acids. V lost 7 bases to trimming and J lost 4 bases, with 9 bases between them. The germline gives CDR1 SNHLY, CDR2 FYNNEI. The CDR3 DNA reads as TGTGCCAGCAATTCCGGGTCAGATACGCAGTATTTT. Amino acids: CASNSGSDTQYF.

The genes are TRBV9 and TRBJ2-2; D is unresolved. The V end lost 0 bases, the J end lost 4 bases, and 13 bases lay between the germline ends. CDR1 is SGDLS and CDR2 is YYNGEE in the germline V gene. The CDR3 runs to 16 residues. The CDR3: CASSVDGAQSTGELFF. CDR3 bases: TGTGCCAGCAGCGTAGATGGCGCCCAGTCCACCGGGGAGCTGTTTTTT.

There are many counts of this clone. The V and J genes are TRBV28 and TRBJ1-1; TRBD1 is a possible D gene (5 bases). Germline CDR1 is MDHEN and CDR2 is SYDVKM. This CDR3 comprises 13 residues. Trimming stripped 8 bases from V and 1 base from J, with 11 bases between. CDR3 DNA sequence: TGTGCCAGCCGAGATCAGGGGAACACTGAAGCTTTCTTT. Protein product: CASRDQGNTEAFF.

CDR3 in DNA: TGTGCCAGCCGGGACTCCGGTAGTGCTGAGCAGTTCTTC. Translation: CASRDSGSAEQFF. The chain joins TRBV6-5 to TRBJ2-1; a possible D gene is TRBD2 (6 bases). V lost 8 bases, J lost 9 bases, and 17 bases lay in between. Germline loops: CDR1 MNHEY, CDR2 SVGAGI. The CDR3 is made up of 13 amino acids.

This sequence joins TRBV7-2 and TRBJ2-5; D not certain. Germline V gives CDR1 SGHTA, CDR2 FQGNSA. The CDR3 is made up of 12 amino acids. With 2 bases removed from V and 7 bases from J, the gap between germline ends came to 8 bases. In nucleotides, the CDR3 is TGTGCCAGCAGCTTATACAAGGGGACCCAGTACTTC. Its protein is CASSLYKGTQYF.

This sequence joins TRBV7-3 and TRBJ2-6; no firm D call. This CDR3 has 15 residues. The V gene lost 4 bases and the J gene lost 0 bases, with 7 bases spanning the gap. In germline, CDR1 is SGHTA, CDR2 FQGTGA. The CDR3 sequence: CASSYRFSGANVLTF. The CDR3 region has the DNA TGTGCCAGCAGCTACAGATTCTCTGGGGCCAACGTCCTGACTTTC. The entire variable domain, with the rest obtained from reference TRBV7-3 and TRBJ2-6, is as follows: GAGVSQTPSNKVTEKGKYVELRCDPISGHTALYWYRQSLGQGPEFLIYFQGTGAADDSGLPNDRFFAVRPEGSVSTLKIQRTERGDSAVYLCASSYRFSGANVLTFGAGSRLTVL.

A few counts support this clone. The chain employs TRBV19 and TRBJ2-1; D is unresolved. The germline V gene has CDR1 LNHDA and CDR2 SQIVND (reference sequence). V was shortened by 2 bases and J by 8 bases, with 13 bases between the two germline ends. This CDR3 is 14 amino acids long. The CDR3 nucleotides read TGTGCCAGTAGTATACCCGGATTAAGGTATGAGCAGTTCTTC. This gives the protein CASSIPGLRYEQFF.

DNA for the CDR3: TGTGCCAGCAGTTCACAGGGATTCCCCTATAATTCACCCCTCCACTTT. Translation gives CASSSQGFPYNSPLHF. The chain couples TRBV28 to TRBJ1-6; tentatively, D is TRBD1 (6 bases). There are 16 residues in the CDR3. V gave up 4 bases and J gave up 2 bases, with 12 bases separating them. The germline gives CDR1 MDHEN, CDR2 SYDVKM. The full variable domain, with the rest looked up from reference TRBV28 and TRBJ1-6, is DVKVTQSSRYLVKRTGEKVFLECVQDMDHENMFWYRQDPGLGLRLIYFSYDVKMKEKGDIPEGYSVSREKKERFSLILESASTNQTSMYLCASSSQGFPYNSPLHFGNGTRLTVT.

The chain joins TRBV4-2 to TRBJ2-2, with D unresolved. Trimming cost V 0 bases and J 7 bases, with 6 bases left between them. CDR3 length: 13 amino acids. Germline values: CDR1 LGHNA, CDR2 YNFKEQ. The CDR3 DNA sequence: TGTGCCAGCAGCCAAGAGGACCGCGGGGAGCTGTTTTTT. As protein: CASSQEDRGELFF.

This chain joins TRBV6-1 and TRBJ2-7; the match to TRBD2 covers 7 bases. CDR1 and CDR2 (germline): MNHNS, SASEGT. V gave up 0 bases and J gave up 5 bases; unmatched junction bases: 4. The CDR3 is 14 amino acids. The CDR3 DNA reads TGTGCCAGCAGTGAAGCGGGGGGGACCAACGAGCAGTACTTC. Encoded protein: CASSEAGGTNEQYF.

The chain employs TRBV28 and TRBJ2-1, with D unresolved. V was pared by 2 bases and J by 2 bases, with 7 bases between. This CDR3 has 14 amino acids. Germline CDR1 and CDR2: MDHEN and SYDVKM. The CDR3 sequence: CASSLVSAYNEQFF. CDR3 DNA sequence: TGTGCCAGCAGTTTAGTTAGTGCCTACAATGAGCAGTTCTTC.

This chain connects TRBV2 to TRBJ1-2; D might be TRBD1 (5 bases). CDR1 is SNHLY and CDR2 is FYNNEI in the germline V gene. CDR3 length equals 15 residues. The V and J ends lost 6 bases and 2 bases respectively, with 16 bases between them. The CDR3 region is CASRAGLLQNYGYTF. The DNA for the CDR3 is TGTGCCAGCAGGGCGGGACTGTTACAAAACTATGGCTACACCTTC.

The chain couples TRBV30 to TRBJ2-7; 11 positions match TRBD1. With 4 bases clipped from V and 4 bases from J, the junction kept 12 bases outside the gene matches. CDR1 is GTSNPN, CDR2 SVGIG, per germline (reference sequence). The CDR3 consists of 16 residues. The DNA for the CDR3 is TGTGCCTGGATGGGACAGGGGGGCGCTGGCTTTTACGAGCAGTACTTC. Translated: CAWMGQGGAGFYEQYF.

This chain uses TRBV30 with TRBJ2-7, with 14 bases identical to TRBD2. V was clipped by 7 bases and J by 7 bases; unmatched bases: 6. Germline values: CDR1 GTSNPN, CDR2 SVGIG (reference sequence). The CDR3 totals 13 residues. The CDR3 DNA is TGTGCCTTGACTAGCGGGAGGGCCAGGGAGCAGTACTTC. Its translation: CALTSGRAREQYF.

This sequence joins TRBV30 and TRBJ2-1, with 11 bases lining up with TRBD2. The junction had 8 bases not matched to a gene; V was cut back by 0 bases and J by 4 bases. CDR1 GTSNPN and CDR2 SVGIG come from the germline V gene (reference sequence). CDR3 length: 17 amino acids. CDR3 protein: CAWSVVTSGSLYNEQFF. As DNA, the CDR3 is TGTGCCTGGAGTGTAGTTACTAGCGGGAGTTTGTACAATGAGCAGTTCTTC.

The chain recombines TRBV5-4 with TRBJ1-1; D is undetermined. This CDR3 region has 14 residues. Trimming removed 0 bases from V and 0 bases from J, with 6 bases in between. CDR1 and CDR2 (germline): SGHNT, YYREEE (reference sequence). The CDR3 reads CASSLATLNTEAFF. The CDR3 coding sequence is TGTGCCAGCAGCTTGGCGACGCTGAACACTGAAGCTTTCTTT. Full variable domain (outside the CDR3, taken from reference TRBV5-4 and TRBJ1-1): ETGVTQSPTHLIKTRGQQVTLRCSSQSGHNTVSWYQQALGQGPQFIFQYYREEENGRGNFPPRFSGLQFPNYSSELNVNALELDDSALYLCASSLATLNTEAFFGQGTRLTVV.

The chain carries TRBV6-1 and TRBJ1-5; D gene uncertain. This CDR3 is 14 amino acids long. From germline, CDR1 is MNHNS and CDR2 SASEGT. The germline V and J ends were trimmed by 4 bases and 0 bases, with 7 bases remaining between them. In DNA form, the CDR3 reads TGTGCCAGCAGTGCCAGTAATAGCAATCAGCCCCAGCATTTT. Translating gives CASSASNSNQPQHF.

This clone was found many times. The rearrangement links TRBV15 to TRBJ2-1; 11 nucleotides agree with TRBD1. The CDR3 extends over 16 amino acids. Looked up from germline, CDR1 is LNHNV and CDR2 is YYDKDF (reference sequence). Trimming at V came to 3 bases and at J to 4 bases, leaving 5 bases not matched to a gene. CDR3 residues: CATSREGQGGYNEQFF. The CDR3 region has the DNA TGTGCCACCAGCAGGGAGGGACAGGGGGGATACAATGAGCAGTTCTTC.

Only a few counts were recorded for this clone. V usage is TRBV28 and J usage is TRBJ2-1, with 13 bases aligning to TRBD2. The CDR3 runs 17 residues. Trimming removed 5 bases from V and 4 bases from J; junction bases left unmatched: 8. Germline loops: CDR1 MDHEN, CDR2 SYDVKM. The CDR3 DNA reads as TGTGCCAGCAGTCGAGGGACTAGCGGGATGGGATACAATGAGCAGTTCTTC. It encodes CASSRGTSGMGYNEQFF. Combining the CDR3 with reference TRBV28 and TRBJ2-1 gives the whole variable domain DVKVTQSSRYLVKRTGEKVFLECVQDMDHENMFWYRQDPGLGLRLIYFSYDVKMKEKGDIPEGYSVSREKKERFSLILESASTNQTSMYLCASSRGTSGMGYNEQFFGPGTRLTVL.

Comment on this clone: This likely came from a read error, as a far larger clone is one base away. The chain couples TRBV2 to TRBJ2-2; TRBD2 matches 11 bases. Germline V gene lookup returns CDR1 SNHLY and CDR2 FYNNEI. This CDR3 region has 15 residues. V trimming: 4 bases; J trimming: 7 bases; junction bases outside the gene matches: 5. The CDR3 bases are TGTGCCAGCAGTGGACTAGCGGGACCCATCGGGGAGCTGTTTTTT. Its protein product is CASSGLAGPIGELFF. Filled out from reference TRBV2 and TRBJ2-2, the complete variable domain reads EPEVTQTPSHQVTQMGQEVILRCVPISNHLYFYWYRQILGQKVEFLVSFYNNEISEKSEIFDDQFSVERPDGSNFTLKIRSTKLEDSAMYFCASSGLAGPIGELFFGEGSRLTVL.

The rearrangement joins TRBV5-1 to TRBJ2-1; D perhaps matches TRBD1 (5 bases). Trimming took 0 bases from V and 0 from J, leaving 10 bases between them. Germline V lookup: CDR1 SGHRS, CDR2 YFSETQ. This CDR3 region has 16 residues. CDR3 in DNA: TGCGCCAGCAGCTTGGAGCTAGGGGACTCCTACAATGAGCAGTTCTTC. Residues: CASSLELGDSYNEQFF.

This clone came up once. This rearrangement joins TRBV2 to TRBJ1-5; TRBD1 matches 10 bases. The junction had 7 bases not matched to a gene; V was cut back by 6 bases and J by 5 bases. Germline V lookup: CDR1 SNHLY, CDR2 FYNNEI. The CDR3 spans 15 residues. CDR3 in amino acids: CASSGQGGLYQPQHF. The CDR3 bases are TGTGCCAGCAGCGGACAGGGGGGGCTTTATCAGCCCCAGCATTTT.

The chain is built from TRBV5-1 and TRBJ2-1; D is possibly TRBD2 (5 bases). V was shortened by 7 bases and J by 2 bases, with 13 bases between the two germline ends. Germline V gene lookup returns CDR1 SGHRS and CDR2 YFSETQ. The CDR3 is made up of 14 amino acids. CDR3 loop: CASGLAPPYNEQFF. The CDR3 DNA reads TGCGCCAGCGGGCTAGCACCACCCTACAATGAGCAGTTCTTC.

The genes are TRBV15 and TRBJ1-1, with 9 nucleotides matching TRBD1. The V segment lost 1 base and the J segment 4 bases; nucleotides outside the gene matches: 13. The germline CDR1 and CDR2 sequences are LNHNV and YYDKDF (reference sequence). The CDR3 contains 18 residues. The CDR3 DNA sequence: TGTGCCACCAGCAGAGCCCCCGTCTACAGGGGGCGAGGCACTGAAGCTTTCTTT. It is translated as CATSRAPVYRGRGTEAFF.

The gene calls are TRBV6-6 and TRBJ2-3; 8 bases are shared with TRBD2. J lost 0 bases, V lost 5 bases, and 4 bases had no gene match. CDR1 and CDR2 (germline): MNHNY, SVGAGI (reference sequence). This CDR3 comprises 15 residues. This chain's CDR3 is CASSPSGGSTDTQYF. As DNA, the CDR3 is TGTGCCAGCAGTCCCTCGGGGGGGAGCACAGATACGCAGTATTTT.

With respect to this clone: It differs at one base from a far larger clone, so likely a read error. The rearrangement uses TRBV11-2 and TRBJ2-3; 9 bases fit TRBD1. The CDR3 loop spans 18 amino acids. Per germline, CDR1 SGHAT and CDR2 FQNNGV. The chain's CDR3 is CVSSLTSPKDRGTDTQYF. The CDR3 nucleotides are TGTGTCAGCAGCTTAACGTCTCCTAAGGACAGGGGAACAGATACGCAGTATTTT.

This clone appeared many times. The chain combines TRBV5-4 with TRBJ2-1, with D tentatively TRBD2 (6 bases). CDR1 and CDR2 (germline): SGHNT, YYREEE (reference sequence). Trimming pared 0 bases from V and 10 bases from J, leaving 14 bases between. The CDR3 totals 14 residues. CDR3 region: CASSLAGGTQEQFF. The CDR3 bases are TGTGCCAGCAGCTTGGCGGGTGGGACTCAGGAGCAGTTCTTC. The variable domain in full, with the rest retrieved from reference TRBV5-4 and TRBJ2-1, is ETGVTQSPTHLIKTRGQQVTLRCSSQSGHNTVSWYQQALGQGPQFIFQYYREEENGRGNFPPRFSGLQFPNYSSELNVNALELDDSALYLCASSLAGGTQEQFFGPGTRLTVL.

The chain uses TRBV7-2 and TRBJ1-4; 7 bases align to TRBD1. The V and J ends lost 5 bases and 4 bases, in that order; junction bases with no gene match: 4. Germline V lookup: CDR1 SGHTA, CDR2 FQGNSA. The length of the CDR3 is 14 residues. The CDR3 coding sequence is TGTGCCAGCAGCGACAGGGCGAATAATGAAAAACTGTTTTTT. This codes for CASSDRANNEKLFF.

The rearrangement joins TRBV2 to TRBJ1-5, with unresolved D. Germline-derived CDR1 and CDR2 are SNHLY and FYNNEI. This CDR3 contains 15 residues. V was trimmed by 6 bases and J by 1 base, leaving 13 bases between them. CDR3 nucleotide sequence: TGTGCCAGCAGGCTGAGCGAGAAAAGCAATCAGCCCCAGCATTTT. This sequence encodes CASRLSEKSNQPQHF. Looking up the rest from reference TRBV2 and TRBJ1-5 gives the full variable domain: EPEVTQTPSHQVTQMGQEVILRCVPISNHLYFYWYRQILGQKVEFLVSFYNNEISEKSEIFDDQFSVERPDGSNFTLKIRSTKLEDSAMYFCASRLSEKSNQPQHFGDGTRLSIL.

The chain's CDR3 is CASSIGDRISGNTIYF. DNA for the CDR3: TGTGCCAGTAGTATTGGGGACAGGATCTCTGGAAACACCATATATTTT. The chain uses TRBV19 and TRBJ1-3; the match to TRBD1 covers 8 bases. The V and J ends lost 3 bases and 0 bases, in that order; junction bases with no gene match: 4. CDR1 and CDR2 (germline): LNHDA, SQIVND (reference sequence). The CDR3 totals 16 residues. The full variable domain, rest sourced from reference TRBV19 and TRBJ1-3, is DGGITQSPKYLFRKEGQNVTLSCEQNLNHDAMYWYRQDPGQGLRLIYYSQIVNDFQKGDIAEGYSVSREKKESFPLTVTSAQKNPTAFYLCASSIGDRISGNTIYFGEGSWLTVV.

This clone was seen at least ten times. This chain joins TRBV29-1 and TRBJ1-1; D perhaps matches TRBD1 (5 bases). The length of the CDR3 is 12 residues. Looked up from germline, CDR1 is SQVTM and CDR2 is ANQGSEA. Between the trimmed V and J ends, which lost 6 bases and 2 bases, there was a span of 10 bases. The CDR3 protein is CSVGDSNTEAFF. CDR3 DNA sequence: TGCAGCGTCGGTGACAGTAACACTGAAGCTTTCTTT.